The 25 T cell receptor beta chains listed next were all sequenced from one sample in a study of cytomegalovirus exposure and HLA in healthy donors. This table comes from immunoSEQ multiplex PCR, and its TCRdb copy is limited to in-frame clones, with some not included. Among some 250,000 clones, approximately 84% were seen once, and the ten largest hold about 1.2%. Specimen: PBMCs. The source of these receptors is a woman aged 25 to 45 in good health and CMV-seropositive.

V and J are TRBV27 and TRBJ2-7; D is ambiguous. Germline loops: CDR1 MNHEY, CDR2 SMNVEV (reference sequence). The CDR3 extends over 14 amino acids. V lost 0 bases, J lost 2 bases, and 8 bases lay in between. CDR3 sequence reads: CASSLSGLTYEQYF. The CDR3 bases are TGTGCCAGCAGTTTATCGGGCTTAACCTACGAGCAGTACTTC.

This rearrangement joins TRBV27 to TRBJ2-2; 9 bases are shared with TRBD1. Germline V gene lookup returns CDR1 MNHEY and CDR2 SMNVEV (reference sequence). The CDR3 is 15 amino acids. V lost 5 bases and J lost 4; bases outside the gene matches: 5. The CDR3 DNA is TGTGCCAGCAGTCTCACAGGGGGCCCCACCGGGGAGCTGTTTTTT. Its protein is CASSLTGGPTGELFF.

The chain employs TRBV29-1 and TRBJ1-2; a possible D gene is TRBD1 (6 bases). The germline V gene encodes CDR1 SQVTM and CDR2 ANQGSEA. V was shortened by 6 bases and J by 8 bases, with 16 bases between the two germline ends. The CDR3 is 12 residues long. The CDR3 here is CSVGGASLGYTF. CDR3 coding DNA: TGCAGCGTCGGGGGGGCGTCCTTGGGCTACACCTTC.

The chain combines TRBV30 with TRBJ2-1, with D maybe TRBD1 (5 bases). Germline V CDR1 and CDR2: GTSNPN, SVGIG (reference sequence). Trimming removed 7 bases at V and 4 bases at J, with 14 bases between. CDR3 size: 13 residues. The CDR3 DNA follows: TGTGCCTCGACCGAACAGGATTACAATGAGCAGTTCTTC. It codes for CASTEQDYNEQFF.

CDR3 coding DNA: TGTGCCAGCAGCCTAACTACGGTAGAGACCCAGTACTTC. Encoded protein: CASSLTTVETQYF. The chain uses TRBV7-9 and TRBJ2-5; D gene unclear. Germline V CDR1 and CDR2: SEHNR, FQNEAQ (reference sequence). V dropped 5 bases and J dropped 4 bases, with 11 bases sitting between them. The CDR3 loop spans 13 amino acids.

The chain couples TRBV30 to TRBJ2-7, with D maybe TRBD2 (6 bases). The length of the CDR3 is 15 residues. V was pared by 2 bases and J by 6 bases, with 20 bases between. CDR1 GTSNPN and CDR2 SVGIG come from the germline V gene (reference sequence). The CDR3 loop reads CAWSRKGLELREQYF. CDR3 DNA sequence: TGTGCCTGGAGTAGGAAGGGACTGGAACTACGCGAGCAGTACTTC.

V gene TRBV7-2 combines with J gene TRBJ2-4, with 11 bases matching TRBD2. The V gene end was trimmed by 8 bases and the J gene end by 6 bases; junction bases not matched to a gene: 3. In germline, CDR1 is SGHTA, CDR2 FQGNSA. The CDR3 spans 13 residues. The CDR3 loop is CASAGLAVNIQYF. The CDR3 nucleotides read TGTGCCAGCGCGGGACTAGCGGTAAACATTCAGTACTTC.

This CDR3 reads CASSLDGKSTDTQYF. For the CDR3, the DNA is TGTGCCAGCAGCTTAGACGGGAAGAGCACAGATACGCAGTATTTT. The chain recombines TRBV7-8 with TRBJ2-3; maybe TRBD2 (5 bases). V was clipped by 1 base and J by 0 bases, with 8 bases between them. The CDR3 consists of 15 residues. CDR1 SGHVS and CDR2 FQNEAQ come from the germline V gene. The entire variable domain, with the rest obtained from reference TRBV7-8 and TRBJ2-3, is as follows: GAGVSQSPRYKVAKRGQDVALRCDPISGHVSLFWYQQALGQGPEFLTYFQNEAQLDKSGLPSDRFFAERPEGSVSTLKIQRTQQEDSAVYLCASSLDGKSTDTQYFGPGTRLTVL.

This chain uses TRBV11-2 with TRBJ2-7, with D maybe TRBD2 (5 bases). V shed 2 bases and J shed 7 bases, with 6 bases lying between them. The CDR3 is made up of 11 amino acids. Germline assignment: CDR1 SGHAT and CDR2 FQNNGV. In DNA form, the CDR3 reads TGTGCCAGCAGCTTAACTAGTGAGCAGTACTTC. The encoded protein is CASSLTSEQYF. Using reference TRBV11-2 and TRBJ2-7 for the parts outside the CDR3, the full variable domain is EAGVAQSPRYKIIEKRQSVAFWCNPISGHATLYWYQQILGQGPKLLIQFQNNGVVDDSQLPKDRFSAERLKGVDSTLKIQPAKLEDSAVYLCASSLTSEQYFGPGTRLTVT.

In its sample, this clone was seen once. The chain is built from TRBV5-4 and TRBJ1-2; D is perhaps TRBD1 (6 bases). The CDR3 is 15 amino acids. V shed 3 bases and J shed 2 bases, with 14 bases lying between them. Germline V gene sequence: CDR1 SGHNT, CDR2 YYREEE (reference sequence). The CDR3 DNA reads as TGTGCCAGCAGCTCGGTGAGTGACAGGAACTATGGCTACACCTTC. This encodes CASSSVSDRNYGYTF.

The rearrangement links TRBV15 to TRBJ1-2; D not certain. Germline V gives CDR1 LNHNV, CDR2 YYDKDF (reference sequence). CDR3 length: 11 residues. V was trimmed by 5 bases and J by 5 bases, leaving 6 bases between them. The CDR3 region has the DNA TGTGCCACCAGCTCTATGTATGGCTACACCTTC. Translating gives CATSSMYGYTF.

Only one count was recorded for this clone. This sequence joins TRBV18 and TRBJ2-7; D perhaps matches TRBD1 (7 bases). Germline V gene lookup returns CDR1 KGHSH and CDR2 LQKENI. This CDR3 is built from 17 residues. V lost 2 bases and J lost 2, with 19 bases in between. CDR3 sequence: CASSPSPPQGGTYEQYF. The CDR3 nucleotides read TGTGCCAGCTCACCATCTCCCCCCCAGGGGGGTACCTACGAGCAGTACTTC.

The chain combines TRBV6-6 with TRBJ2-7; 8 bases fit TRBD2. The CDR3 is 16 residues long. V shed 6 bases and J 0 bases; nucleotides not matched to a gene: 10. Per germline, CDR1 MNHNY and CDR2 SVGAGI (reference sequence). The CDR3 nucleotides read TGTGCCAGCAGACCCCCCGGCGGGGGGAGCTCCTACGAGCAGTACTTC. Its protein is CASRPPGGGSSYEQYF.

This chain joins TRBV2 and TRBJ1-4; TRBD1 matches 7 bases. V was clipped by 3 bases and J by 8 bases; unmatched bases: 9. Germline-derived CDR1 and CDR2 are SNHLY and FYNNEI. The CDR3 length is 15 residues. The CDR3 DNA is TGTGCCAGCAGTGATGTAACAGGGGTTAGGGAAAAACTGTTTTTT. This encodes CASSDVTGVREKLFF.

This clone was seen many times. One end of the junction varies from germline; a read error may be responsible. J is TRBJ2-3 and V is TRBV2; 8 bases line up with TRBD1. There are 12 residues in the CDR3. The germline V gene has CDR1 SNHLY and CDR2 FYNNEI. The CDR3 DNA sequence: TGTGCCAGCAGCAGTACCGGGACAGGCTACTTATTT. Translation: CASSSTGTGYLF. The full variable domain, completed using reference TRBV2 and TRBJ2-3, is EPEVTQTPSHQVTQMGQEVILRCVPISNHLYFYWYRQILGQKVEFLVSFYNNEISEKSEIFDDQFSVERPDGSNFTLKIRSTKLEDSAMYFCASSSTGTGYLFGPGTRLTVL.

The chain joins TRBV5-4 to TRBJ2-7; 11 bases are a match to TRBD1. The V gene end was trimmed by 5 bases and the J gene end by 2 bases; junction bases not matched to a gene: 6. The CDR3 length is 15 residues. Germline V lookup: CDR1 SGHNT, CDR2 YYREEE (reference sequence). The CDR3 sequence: CASRQPGQGAYEQYF. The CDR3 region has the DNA TGTGCCAGCAGACAACCGGGACAGGGGGCCTACGAGCAGTACTTC. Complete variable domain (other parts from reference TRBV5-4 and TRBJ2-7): ETGVTQSPTHLIKTRGQQVTLRCSSQSGHNTVSWYQQALGQGPQFIFQYYREEENGRGNFPPRFSGLQFPNYSSELNVNALELDDSALYLCASRQPGQGAYEQYFGPGTRLTVT.

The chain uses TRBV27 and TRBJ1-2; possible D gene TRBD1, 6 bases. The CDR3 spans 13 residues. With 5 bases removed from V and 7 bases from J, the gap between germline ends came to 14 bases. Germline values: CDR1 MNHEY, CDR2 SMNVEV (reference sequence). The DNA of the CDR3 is TGTGCCAGCAGTCCCACCTACAGGGCTGGCTACACCTTC. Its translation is CASSPTYRAGYTF.

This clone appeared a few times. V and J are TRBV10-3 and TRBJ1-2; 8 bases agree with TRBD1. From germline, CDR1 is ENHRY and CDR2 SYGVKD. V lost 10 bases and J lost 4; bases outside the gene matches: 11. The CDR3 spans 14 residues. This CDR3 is CATQPGQAIYGYTF. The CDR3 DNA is TGTGCCACACAACCGGGACAGGCGATCTATGGCTACACCTTC.

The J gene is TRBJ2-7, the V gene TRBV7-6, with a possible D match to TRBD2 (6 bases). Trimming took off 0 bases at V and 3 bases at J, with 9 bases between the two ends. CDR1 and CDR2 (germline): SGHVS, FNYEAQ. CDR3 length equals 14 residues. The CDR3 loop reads CASSLARGLYEQYF. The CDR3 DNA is TGTGCCAGCAGCTTAGCGCGGGGACTCTACGAGCAGTACTTC. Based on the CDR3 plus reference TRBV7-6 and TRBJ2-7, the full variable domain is GAGVSQSPRYKVTKRGQDVALRCDPISGHVSLYWYRQALGQGPEFLTYFNYEAQQDKSGLPNDRFSAERPEGSISTLTIQRTEQRDSAMYRCASSLARGLYEQYFGPGTRLTVT.

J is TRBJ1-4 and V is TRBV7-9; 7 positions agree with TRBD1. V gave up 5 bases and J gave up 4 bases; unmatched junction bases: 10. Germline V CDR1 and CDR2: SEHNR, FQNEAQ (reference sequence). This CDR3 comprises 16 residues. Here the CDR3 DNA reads TGTGCCAGCAGCCTCCCAAAGGGACAGATTAATGAAAAACTGTTTTTT. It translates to CASSLPKGQINEKLFF.

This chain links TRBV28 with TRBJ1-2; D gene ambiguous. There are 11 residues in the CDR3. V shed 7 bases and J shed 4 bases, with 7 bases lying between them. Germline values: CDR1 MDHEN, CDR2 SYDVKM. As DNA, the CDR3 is TGTGCCAGCACCCCGGGCTATGGCTACACCTTC. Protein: CASTPGYGYTF.

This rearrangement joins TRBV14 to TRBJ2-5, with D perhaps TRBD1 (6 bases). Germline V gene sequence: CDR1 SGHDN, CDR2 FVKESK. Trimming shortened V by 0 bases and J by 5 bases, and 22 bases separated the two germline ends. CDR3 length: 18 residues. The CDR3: CASSQEDRRQGTGETQYF. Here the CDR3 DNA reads TGTGCCAGCAGCCAAGAGGATCGGCGGCAGGGGACCGGGGAGACCCAGTACTTC.

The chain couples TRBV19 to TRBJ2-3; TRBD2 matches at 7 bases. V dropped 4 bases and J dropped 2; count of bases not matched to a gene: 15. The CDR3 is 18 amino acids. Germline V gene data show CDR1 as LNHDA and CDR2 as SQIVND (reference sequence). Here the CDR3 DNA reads TGTGCCAGTAGTAATTTGTTAGGGTGGGAGGGCTCCACAGATACGCAGTATTTT. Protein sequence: CASSNLLGWEGSTDTQYF.

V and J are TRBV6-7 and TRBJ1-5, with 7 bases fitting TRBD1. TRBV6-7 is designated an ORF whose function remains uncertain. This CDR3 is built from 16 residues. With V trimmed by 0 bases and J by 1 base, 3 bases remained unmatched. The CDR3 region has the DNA TGTGCCAGCAGTTACTCGGGACAGCCAAGCAATCAGCCCCAGCATTTT. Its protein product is CASSYSGQPSNQPQHF.

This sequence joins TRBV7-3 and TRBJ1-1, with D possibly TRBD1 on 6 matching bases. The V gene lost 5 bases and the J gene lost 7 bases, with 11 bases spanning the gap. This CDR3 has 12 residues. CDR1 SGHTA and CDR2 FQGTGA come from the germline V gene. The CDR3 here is CASSPTQGEAFF. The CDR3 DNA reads TGTGCCAGCAGCCCGACACAGGGTGAAGCTTTCTTT.